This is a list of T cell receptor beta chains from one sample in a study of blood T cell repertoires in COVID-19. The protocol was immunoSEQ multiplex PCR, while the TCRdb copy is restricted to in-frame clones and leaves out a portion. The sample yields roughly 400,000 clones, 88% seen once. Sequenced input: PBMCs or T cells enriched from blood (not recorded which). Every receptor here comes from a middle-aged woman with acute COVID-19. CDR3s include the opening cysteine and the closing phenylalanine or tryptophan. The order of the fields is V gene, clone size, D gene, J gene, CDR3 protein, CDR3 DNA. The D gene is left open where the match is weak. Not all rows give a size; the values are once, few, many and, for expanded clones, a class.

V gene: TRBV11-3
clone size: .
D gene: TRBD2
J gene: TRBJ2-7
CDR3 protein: CASSLSGGSSYEQYF
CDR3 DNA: TGTGCCAGCAGCCTGAGCGGGGGCTCCTCCTACGAGCAGTACTTC

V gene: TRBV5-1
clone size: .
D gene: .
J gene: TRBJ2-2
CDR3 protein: CASSLYSQETGELFF
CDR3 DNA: TGCGCCAGCAGCTTGTACAGTCAAGAGACCGGGGAGCTGTTTTTT

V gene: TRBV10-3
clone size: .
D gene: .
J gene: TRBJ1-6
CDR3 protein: CAISSGENSPLHF
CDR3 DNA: TGTGCCATCAGTTCAGGGGAAAATTCACCCCTCCACTTT

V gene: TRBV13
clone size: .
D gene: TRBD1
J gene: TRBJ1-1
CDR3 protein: CASSLGEGDRVSSTEAFF
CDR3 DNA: TGTGCCAGCAGCTTAGGAGAGGGGGACAGGGTGTCCAGCACTGAAGCTTTCTTT

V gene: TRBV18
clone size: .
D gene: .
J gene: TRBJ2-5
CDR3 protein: CASSPFTSGVEETQYF
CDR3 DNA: TGTGCCAGCTCACCATTTACGTCGGGGGTGGAGGAGACCCAGTACTTC

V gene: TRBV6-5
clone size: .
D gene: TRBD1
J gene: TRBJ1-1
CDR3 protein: CASSPDRALEAFF
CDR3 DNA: TGTGCCAGCAGTCCCGACAGGGCCCTTGAAGCTTTCTTT

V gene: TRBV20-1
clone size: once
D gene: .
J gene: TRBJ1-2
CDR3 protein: CSASIAGIGYGYTF
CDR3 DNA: TGCAGTGCTAGTATAGCCGGGATCGGCTATGGCTACACCTTC

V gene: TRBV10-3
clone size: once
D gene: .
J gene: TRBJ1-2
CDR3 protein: CALAGEGGYGYTF
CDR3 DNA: TGTGCCCTGGCGGGGGAAGGGGGCTATGGCTACACCTTC

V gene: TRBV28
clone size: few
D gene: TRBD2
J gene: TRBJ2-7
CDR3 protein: CASSLSTGGRGYEQYF
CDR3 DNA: TGTGCCAGCAGTCTTTCTACGGGGGGGAGAGGGTACGAGCAGTACTTC

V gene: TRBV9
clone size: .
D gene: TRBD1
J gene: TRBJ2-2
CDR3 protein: CASSDRGAANTGELFF
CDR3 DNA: TGTGCCAGCAGCGACAGGGGGGCCGCGAACACCGGGGAGCTGTTTTTT

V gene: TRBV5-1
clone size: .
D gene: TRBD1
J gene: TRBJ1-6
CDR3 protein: CASNPTGGSYNSPLHF
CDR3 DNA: TGCGCCAGCAACCCAACAGGGGGCTCCTATAATTCACCCCTCCACTTT

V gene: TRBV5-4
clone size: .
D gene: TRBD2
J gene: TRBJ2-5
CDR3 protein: CASSQRGGASETQYF
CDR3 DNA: TGTGCCAGCAGCCAGCGCGGGGGGGCCTCAGAGACCCAGTACTTC

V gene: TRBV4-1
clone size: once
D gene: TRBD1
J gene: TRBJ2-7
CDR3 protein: CASSQIDLGQDSYEQYF
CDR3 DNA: TGCGCCAGCAGCCAAATCGACCTGGGACAGGACTCCTACGAGCAGTACTTC

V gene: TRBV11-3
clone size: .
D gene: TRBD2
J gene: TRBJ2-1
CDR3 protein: CASSALAGVEQFF
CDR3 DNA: TGTGCCAGCAGCGCTCTAGCGGGGGTCGAGCAGTTCTTC

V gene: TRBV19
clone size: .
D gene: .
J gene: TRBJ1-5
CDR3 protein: CASSMNGGNQPQHF
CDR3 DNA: TGTGCCAGTAGTATGAACGGTGGCAATCAGCCCCAGCATTTT

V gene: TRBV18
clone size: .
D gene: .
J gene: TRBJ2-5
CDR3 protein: CASSPQNGETQYF
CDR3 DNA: TGTGCCAGCTCACCACAGAACGGGGAGACCCAGTACTTC

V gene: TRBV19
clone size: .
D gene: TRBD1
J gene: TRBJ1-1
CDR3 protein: CASGQGQGSEAFF
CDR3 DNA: TGTGCCAGTGGCCAAGGACAGGGGTCTGAAGCTTTCTTT

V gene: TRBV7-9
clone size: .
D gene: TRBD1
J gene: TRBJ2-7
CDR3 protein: CASSSTGGAGHEQYF
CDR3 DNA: TGTGCCAGCAGCTCCACAGGGGGCGCCGGCCACGAGCAGTACTTC

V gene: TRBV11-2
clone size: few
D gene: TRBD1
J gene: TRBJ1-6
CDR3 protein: CASSLGGQGSASSPLHF
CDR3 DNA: TGTGCCAGCAGCTTAGGGGGACAGGGGAGTGCGAGTTCACCCCTCCACTTT

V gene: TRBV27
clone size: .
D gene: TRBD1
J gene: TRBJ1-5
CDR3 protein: CASSQEGQGAWSQPQHF
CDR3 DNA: TGTGCCAGCAGTCAAGAGGGACAGGGGGCGTGGAGTCAGCCCCAGCATTTT

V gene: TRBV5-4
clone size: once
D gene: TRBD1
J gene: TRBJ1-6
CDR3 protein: CASSYDRANSPLHF
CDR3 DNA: TGTGCCAGCAGTTACGACAGGGCTAATTCACCCCTCCACTTT

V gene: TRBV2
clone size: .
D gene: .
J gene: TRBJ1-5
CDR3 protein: CAAGGEGNQPQHF
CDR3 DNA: TGTGCCGCAGGAGGGGAGGGCAATCAGCCCCAGCATTTT

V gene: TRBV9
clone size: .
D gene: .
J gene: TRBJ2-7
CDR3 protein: CASSVDPRAVDEQYF
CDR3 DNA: TGTGCCAGCAGCGTAGACCCCAGGGCGGTCGACGAGCAGTACTTC

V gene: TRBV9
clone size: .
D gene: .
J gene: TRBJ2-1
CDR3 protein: CASSVVERYNEQFF
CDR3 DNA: TGTGCCAGCAGCGTAGTTGAACGGTACAATGAGCAGTTCTTC

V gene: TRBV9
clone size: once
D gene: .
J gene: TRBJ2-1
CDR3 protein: CASSVGPRVNEQFF
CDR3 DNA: TGTGCCAGCAGCGTAGGCCCGAGAGTGAATGAGCAGTTCTTC

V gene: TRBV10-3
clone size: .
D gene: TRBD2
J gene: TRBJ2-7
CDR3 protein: CATQGLEGGAYEQYF
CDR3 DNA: TGTGCCACACAGGGACTAGAAGGAGGAGCTTACGAGCAGTACTTC

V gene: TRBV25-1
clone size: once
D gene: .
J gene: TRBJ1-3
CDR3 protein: CASSPGQSSGNTIYF
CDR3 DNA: TGTGCCAGCAGCCCCGGACAGAGCTCTGGAAACACCATATATTTT

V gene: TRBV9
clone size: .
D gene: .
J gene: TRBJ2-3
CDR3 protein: CASSVGASDTDTQYF
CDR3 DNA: TGTGCCAGCAGCGTAGGGGCTAGCGACACAGATACGCAGTATTTT

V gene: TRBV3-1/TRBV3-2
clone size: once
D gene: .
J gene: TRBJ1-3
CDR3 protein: CASSPPSGFRGVNTIYF
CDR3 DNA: TGTGCCAGCAGTCCTCCCTCAGGGTTTAGAGGAGTGAACACCATATATTTT

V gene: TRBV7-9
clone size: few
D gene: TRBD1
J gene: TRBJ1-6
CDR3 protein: CASSWTGASYNSPLHF
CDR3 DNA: TGTGCCAGCAGCTGGACAGGGGCTTCCTATAATTCACCCCTCCACTTT

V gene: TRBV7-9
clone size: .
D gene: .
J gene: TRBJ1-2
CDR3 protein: CASSRQENYGYTF
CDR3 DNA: TGTGCCAGCAGCCGACAGGAGAACTATGGCTACACCTTC

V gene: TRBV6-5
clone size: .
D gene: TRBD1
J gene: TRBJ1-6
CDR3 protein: CASTVDRVGGSPLHF
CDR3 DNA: TGTGCCAGCACCGTAGACAGGGTAGGCGGATCACCCCTCCACTTT

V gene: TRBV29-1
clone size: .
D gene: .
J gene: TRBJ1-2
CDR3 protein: CSVEIIEDYGYTF
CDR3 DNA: TGCAGCGTTGAAATTATTGAGGACTATGGCTACACCTTC

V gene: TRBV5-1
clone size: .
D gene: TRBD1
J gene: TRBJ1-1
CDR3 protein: CASSYTGGHTEAFF
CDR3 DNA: TGCGCCAGCAGCTACACAGGGGGTCACACTGAAGCTTTCTTT

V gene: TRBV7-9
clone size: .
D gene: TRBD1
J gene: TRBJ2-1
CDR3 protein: CASSPMTGDNEQFF
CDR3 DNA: TGTGCCAGCAGCCCCATGACAGGGGACAATGAGCAGTTCTTC

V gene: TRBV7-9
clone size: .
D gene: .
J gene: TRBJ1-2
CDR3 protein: CASSLASRAYGYTF
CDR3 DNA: TGTGCCAGCAGCTTAGCGAGCAGGGCCTATGGCTACACCTTC

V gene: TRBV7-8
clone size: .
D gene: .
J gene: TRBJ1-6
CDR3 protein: CASIPGWWEANSPLHF
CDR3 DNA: TGTGCCAGCATCCCTGGATGGTGGGAGGCGAATTCACCCCTCCACTTT

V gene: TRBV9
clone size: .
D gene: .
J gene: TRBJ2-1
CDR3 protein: CASSVARDRGSNEQFF
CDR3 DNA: TGTGCCAGCAGCGTAGCTAGGGATCGGGGGTCGAATGAGCAGTTCTTC

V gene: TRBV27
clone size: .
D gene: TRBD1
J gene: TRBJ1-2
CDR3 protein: CASRAGQGLGGYTF
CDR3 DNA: TGTGCCAGCAGAGCGGGACAGGGGCTTGGTGGCTACACCTTC

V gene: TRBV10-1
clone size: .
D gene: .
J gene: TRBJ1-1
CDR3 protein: CASSESGGVGGEAFF
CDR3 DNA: TGCGCCAGCAGTGAGTCTGGGGGGGTGGGCGGTGAAGCTTTCTTT

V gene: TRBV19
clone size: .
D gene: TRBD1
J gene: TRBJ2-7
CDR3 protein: CASSMSGTELYEQYF
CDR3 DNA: TGTGCCAGTAGTATGTCCGGGACAGAGCTCTACGAGCAGTACTTC

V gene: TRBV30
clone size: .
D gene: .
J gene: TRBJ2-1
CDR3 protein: CAWSPSDYYEQFF
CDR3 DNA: TGTGCCTGGAGTCCTTCGGACTACTATGAGCAGTTCTTC

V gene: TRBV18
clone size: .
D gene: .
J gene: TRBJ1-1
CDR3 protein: CASSPGGSGTEAFF
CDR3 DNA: TGTGCCAGCTCACCAGGAGGGAGCGGGACTGAAGCTTTCTTT

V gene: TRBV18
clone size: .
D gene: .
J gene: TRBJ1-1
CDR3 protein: CASSPVTVTEAFF
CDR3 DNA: TGTGCCAGCTCACCGGTAACAGTTACTGAAGCTTTCTTT

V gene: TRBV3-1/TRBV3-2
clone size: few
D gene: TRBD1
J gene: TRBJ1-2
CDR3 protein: CASRGPGGNYGYTF
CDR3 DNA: TGTGCCAGCAGGGGACCAGGGGGCAACTATGGCTACACCTTC

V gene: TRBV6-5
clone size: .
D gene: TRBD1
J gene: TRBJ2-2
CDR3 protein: CASTKGDRGGELFF
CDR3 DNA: TGTGCCAGCACCAAGGGCGACAGGGGGGGGGAGCTGTTTTTT

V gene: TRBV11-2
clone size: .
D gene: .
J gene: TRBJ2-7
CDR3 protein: CASSREWDAKYYEQYF
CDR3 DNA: TGTGCCAGCAGCCGGGAGTGGGACGCCAAGTACTACGAGCAGTACTTC

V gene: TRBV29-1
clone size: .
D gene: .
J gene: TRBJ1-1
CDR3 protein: CSVEVVNTEAFF
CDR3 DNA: TGCAGCGTTGAAGTCGTGAACACTGAAGCTTTCTTT

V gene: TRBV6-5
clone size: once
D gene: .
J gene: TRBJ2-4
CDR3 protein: CASSPRTVKNIQYF
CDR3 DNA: TGTGCCAGCAGTCCCCGGACAGTCAAAAACATTCAGTACTTC

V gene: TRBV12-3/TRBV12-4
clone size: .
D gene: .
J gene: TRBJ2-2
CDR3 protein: CASSLSGAGELFF
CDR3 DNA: TGTGCCAGCAGTTTATCAGGGGCCGGGGAGCTGTTTTTT

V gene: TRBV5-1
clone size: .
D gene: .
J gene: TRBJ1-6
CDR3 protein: CASSLSPEHSPLHF
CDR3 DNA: TGCGCCAGCAGCTTAAGCCCTGAACATTCACCCCTCCACTTT

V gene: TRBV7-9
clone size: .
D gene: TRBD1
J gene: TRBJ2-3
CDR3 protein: CASSPRQGKDTQYF
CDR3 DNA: TGTGCCAGCAGCCCTCGACAGGGTAAAGATACGCAGTATTTT

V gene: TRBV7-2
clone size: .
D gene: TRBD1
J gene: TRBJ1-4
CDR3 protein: CASSSQGALGEKLFF
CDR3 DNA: TGTGCCAGCAGCTCCCAGGGGGCGCTAGGGGAAAAACTGTTTTTT

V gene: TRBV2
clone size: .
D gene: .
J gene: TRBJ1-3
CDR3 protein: CASSPGVDTIYF
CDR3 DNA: TGTGCCAGCAGCCCAGGGGTGGACACCATATATTTT

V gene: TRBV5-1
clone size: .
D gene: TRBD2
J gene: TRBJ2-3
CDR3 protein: CASRRGGQGTDTQYF
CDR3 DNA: TGCGCCAGCAGACGCGGGGGGCAGGGCACAGATACGCAGTATTTT

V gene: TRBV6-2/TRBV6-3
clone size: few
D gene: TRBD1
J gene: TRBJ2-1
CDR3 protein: CASSSPGQGHLDEQFF
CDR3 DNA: TGTGCCAGCAGTTCACCGGGACAGGGCCACTTGGATGAGCAGTTCTTC

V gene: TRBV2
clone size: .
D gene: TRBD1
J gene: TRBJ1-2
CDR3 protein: CASRSDRAEGYTF
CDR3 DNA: TGTGCCAGCAGGAGCGACAGGGCGGAAGGCTACACCTTC

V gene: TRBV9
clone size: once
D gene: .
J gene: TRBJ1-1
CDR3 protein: CASSVGVGHSPAFF
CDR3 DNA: TGTGCCAGCAGCGTAGGGGTGGGCCACTCCCCAGCTTTCTTT

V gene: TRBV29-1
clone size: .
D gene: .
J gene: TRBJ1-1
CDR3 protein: CSGRTAMGLTEAFF
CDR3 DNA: TGCAGCGGCAGAACCGCAATGGGGCTCACTGAAGCTTTCTTT

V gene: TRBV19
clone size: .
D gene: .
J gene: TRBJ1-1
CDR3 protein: CASSNPGMNTEAFF
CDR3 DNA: TGTGCCAGTAGTAATCCAGGGATGAACACTGAAGCTTTCTTT